Below are 8 T cell receptor beta chains sequenced from a single sample in a study of cytomegalovirus exposure and HLA in healthy donors. PCR involved 60 Vbeta and 13 Jbeta primers. Measured with immunoSEQ multiplex PCR; TCRdb has only the in-frame clones, and not every one. This table holds approximately 150,000 clones, approximately 79% found once. What was sequenced was PBMCs. These receptors originate from a man aged 35 to 55 in good health and CMV-seropositive.

Note on this clone: Other DNA sequences in the sample encode the same CDR3. The J gene is TRBJ2-5, the V gene TRBV6-6; 7 bases match TRBD1. The J segment lost 1 base and the V segment lost 5 bases, leaving 7 bases of the junction unmatched. The CDR3 extends over 15 amino acids. Per the germline V gene, CDR1 is MNHNY and CDR2 is SVGAGI (reference sequence). CDR3 in amino acids: CASSIQGLGQETQYF. For the CDR3, the DNA is TGTGCCAGCAGTATACAGGGGTTGGGCCAAGAGACCCAGTACTTC.

The chain employs TRBV15 and TRBJ2-6, with 7 nucleotides matching TRBD2. CDR3 length: 18 residues. The V segment lost 1 base and the J segment 3 bases; nucleotides outside the gene matches: 9. Germline V CDR1 and CDR2: LNHNV, YYDKDF (reference sequence). For the CDR3, the DNA is TGTGCCACCAGCAGAGGACTAGCTCCACCCCTTGGGGCCAACGTCCTGACTTTC. It yields the protein CATSRGLAPPLGANVLTF.

The gene calls are TRBV6-1 and TRBJ2-3, with a possible D match to TRBD2 (5 bases). This CDR3 comprises 15 residues. Trimming took 0 bases from V and 3 from J, leaving 10 bases between them. Germline assignment: CDR1 MNHNS and CDR2 SASEGT. The CDR3: CASSEAGVRTDTQYF. The DNA for the CDR3 is TGTGCCAGCAGTGAAGCGGGAGTAAGAACAGATACGCAGTATTTT.

This clone has only a few counts. The gene calls are TRBV7-8 and TRBJ2-5; D unclear. With 8 bases removed from V and 0 bases from J, the gap between germline ends came to 13 bases. CDR3 length equals 14 residues. Looked up from germline, CDR1 is SGHVS and CDR2 is FQNEAQ. The CDR3 protein is CASVHQRYQETQYF. The CDR3 DNA reads TGTGCCAGCGTTCACCAGCGATACCAAGAGACCCAGTACTTC.

Written as DNA, the CDR3 is TGTGCCAGCACCCAGAACGCGGGTGGAAATCAGCCCCAGCATTTT. It specifies CASTQNAGGNQPQHF. This rearrangement joins TRBV27 to TRBJ1-5; no firm D call. The CDR3 length is 15 residues. V shed 7 bases and J shed 4 bases, with 17 bases lying between them. CDR1 MNHEY and CDR2 SMNVEV come from the germline V gene (reference sequence).

The V call is TRBV5-1, the J call TRBJ2-5, with 14 bases that match TRBD2. There are 15 residues in the CDR3. Germline lookup yields CDR1 SGHRS and CDR2 YFSETQ. Trimming removed 2 bases from V and 5 bases from J; junction bases left unmatched: 2. The CDR3 nucleotides are TGCGCCAGCAGCTTTGGGACTAGCGGGAGTGAGACCCAGTACTTC. This gives the protein CASSFGTSGSETQYF.

This chain uses TRBV5-1 with TRBJ2-5; 12 bases match TRBD2. The last part of the DNA fits TRBJ2-7 better; the J call may be wrong. This CDR3 has 16 residues. Germline CDR1 reads SGHRS; CDR2 reads YFSETQ. The CDR3 here is CASSLVTSGSSYEQYF. CDR3 sequence (DNA): TGCGCCAGCAGCTTGGTGACTAGCGGGAGTTCCTACGAGCAGTACTTC.

This clone came up a few times. V usage is TRBV2 and J usage is TRBJ1-2; D ambiguous. This CDR3 has 11 amino acids. Trimming took off 6 bases at V and 5 bases at J, with 7 bases between the two ends. From germline, CDR1 is SNHLY and CDR2 FYNNEI. The DNA for the CDR3 is TGTGCCAGCAGATGGAGTTATGGCTACACCTTC. It translates to CASRWSYGYTF.